These 11 T cell receptor beta chains originate from one sample sequenced in a study of breast tumors, draining lymph nodes, adjacent tissues. TCRdb used MiXCR to reprocess the multiplex PCR reads, holding one entry per CDR3 protein. Here the sample spans around 170,000 distinct CDR3 sequences, around a third being singletons. Samples came from axillary lymph nodes draining the breast cancer. What was sequenced was axillary lymph node tissue. These receptors were taken from a female donor with breast cancer. Some clones in this sample may be carry-over from other donors' samples.

This chain joins TRBV6-1 and TRBJ2-5, with TRBD2 matching 12 bases. Germline CDR1 and CDR2: MNHNS and SASEGT. V shed 5 bases and J 5 bases; nucleotides not matched to a gene: 9. The CDR3 extends over 16 amino acids. The CDR3 DNA sequence: TGTGCCAGCAGTCAATCGACTAGCGGGAGCCGGGAGACCCAGTACTTC. It translates to CASSQSTSGSRETQYF.

This clonotype was found many times. This sequence joins TRBV7-6 and TRBJ1-4; D ambiguous. The CDR3 is made up of 13 amino acids. Germline V gene data show CDR1 as SGHVS and CDR2 as FNYEAQ. V lost 5 bases and J lost 0, with 4 bases in between. The CDR3 reads CASSPSTNEKLFF. CDR3 nucleotides: TGTGCCAGCAGCCCCTCAACTAATGAAAAACTGTTTTTT.

The V call is TRBV6-2 or TRBV6-3, the J call TRBJ2-7, with 9 nucleotides matching TRBD2. Germline trimming cut 2 bases from V and 6 bases from J; bases unmatched to any gene: 8. This CDR3 spans 15 amino acids. Germline V gene data show CDR1 as MNHEY and CDR2 as SVGEGT. CDR3 DNA sequence: TGTGCCAGCAGTTACGGGGCTAGCGGGGAGAGCGAGCAGTACTTC. Encoded protein: CASSYGASGESEQYF.

About this clonotype: One end of the junction does not line up with germline, which may come from a read error. This chain links TRBV7-2 with TRBJ2-5, with 15 positions matching TRBD2. Germline lookup yields CDR1 SGHTA and CDR2 FQGNSA. This CDR3 comprises 16 residues. This CDR3 reads CASSPRTSGGGETQYF. The DNA of the CDR3 is TGTGCCAGCAGCCCAAGGACTAGCGGGGGGGGAGAGACTCAGTACTTC.

This clonotype has a count of ten or more. V usage is TRBV20-1 and J usage is TRBJ1-2; D is uncertain. There are 18 residues in the CDR3. Trimming left V 4 bases short and J 2 bases short, with 26 bases between. The germline V gene has CDR1 DFQATT and CDR2 SNEGSKA (reference sequence). The CDR3 sequence: CSATRGRGLSIKNYGYTF. The CDR3 nucleotides read TGCAGTGCTACCCGGGGTCGAGGGTTAAGCATTAAGAACTATGGCTACACCTTC.

The sample holds many counts of this clonotype. The chain links TRBV12-3 or TRBV12-4 to TRBJ2-1, with D perhaps matching TRBD1 or TRBD2 (7 bases each). This CDR3 has 16 residues. The V end was cut by 6 bases, the J end by 2 bases, with 17 bases between. CDR3 sequence (DNA): TGTGCCAGCAGAGCGAGCGGGACAGCTACCTACAATGAGCAGTTCTTC. It is translated as CASRASGTATYNEQFF.

This clonotype was detected many times. The chain employs TRBV25-1 and TRBJ1-5; D perhaps matches TRBD1 (6 bases). Per the germline V gene, CDR1 is MGHDK and CDR2 is SYGVNS. Trimming pared 7 bases from V and 3 bases from J, leaving 10 bases between. The CDR3 is 13 residues long. DNA of the CDR3: TGTGCCAGCAAGGGGGGGCCCAATCAGCCCCAGCATTTT. It is translated as CASKGGPNQPQHF.

This clonotype showed up many times. The J gene is TRBJ1-2, the V gene TRBV15; D unresolved. The V gene's germline CDR1 is LNHNV and CDR2 YYDKDF (reference sequence). The V end was cut by 1 base, the J end by 8 bases, with 11 bases between. This CDR3 spans 13 amino acids. CDR3 residues: CATSRVQDGGYTF. DNA of the CDR3: TGTGCCACCAGCAGAGTGCAGGATGGAGGCTACACCTTC.

The chain employs TRBV10-2 and TRBJ1-4, with TRBD1 as a possible D gene (6 bases). V gave up 7 bases and J gave up 6 bases, with 12 bases separating them. CDR1 WSHSY and CDR2 SAAADI come from the germline V gene. This CDR3 comprises 13 residues. The CDR3 DNA reads as TGCGCCAGCAAACAGGACAGTGATGAAAAACTGTTTTTT. Protein sequence: CASKQDSDEKLFF.

Only a few counts were recorded for this clonotype. With a much larger clone just one base away, this may be a read error. The chain uses TRBV20-1 and TRBJ2-5; 11 nucleotides line up with TRBD2. The CDR3 covers 15 residues. CDR1 DFQATT and CDR2 SNEGSKA come from the germline V gene (reference sequence). V lost 0 bases to trimming and J lost 4 bases; unmatched junction nucleotides: 4. In DNA form, the CDR3 reads TGCAGTGCTAGAGATATAGCGGGAGGGACAGAGACCCAGTACTTC. Its translation is CSARDIAGGTETQYF.

This clonotype occurred many times. CDR3 loop: CAISETHQETQYF. CDR3 bases: TGTGCCATCAGTGAGACCCACCAAGAGACCCAGTACTTC. V gene TRBV10-3 combines with J gene TRBJ2-5; D ambiguous. Trimming took 2 bases from V and 0 from J, leaving 4 bases between them. The CDR3 extends over 13 amino acids. Germline CDR1 reads ENHRY; CDR2 reads SYGVKD.